Listed here are 6 T cell receptor beta chains from one sample, sequenced in a study of beta chain features in type 1 diabetes. The authors reverse transcribed all of the isolated RNA, so sequencing captured expressed TCRB transcripts. The table came from immunoSEQ multiplex PCR; TCRdb's copy has only in-frame clones and leaves some out. This table has some 350,000 clones, roughly 13% appearing once. No antigen has been identified for these receptors. Study conclusions and caveats: Among all four CD4+ subsets, Type 1 diabetes patients had TCRB CDR3s that were moderately but significantly shorter.

Sequencing was performed on naive CD4+ T cells from blood. The source is a woman aged 18-30 years with type 1 diabetes.

The chain links TRBV7-9 to TRBJ2-5, with 7 bases aligning to TRBD1. Germline assignment: CDR1 SEHNR and CDR2 FQNEAQ (reference sequence). V lost 0 bases to trimming and J lost 7 bases; unmatched junction nucleotides: 5. The CDR3 extends over 14 amino acids. CDR3 nucleotide sequence: TGTGCCAGCAGCTTAGCCGGGACAGAAGCGACCCAGTACTTC. Residues: CASSLAGTEATQYF.

Concerning this clone: The same CDR3 also results from other DNA sequences found in this sample. The J gene is TRBJ2-3, the V gene TRBV19; a weak D match, TRBD1 (6 bases). V was shortened by 6 bases and J by 1 base, with 11 bases between the two germline ends. Looked up from germline, CDR1 is LNHDA and CDR2 is SQIVND (reference sequence). The CDR3 length is 14 residues. For the CDR3, the DNA is TGTGCCAGTAGGGACAGAAGGGGCACAGATACGCAGTATTTT. Translation gives CASRDRRGTDTQYF.

This chain joins TRBV7-9 and TRBJ2-7; 8 bases fit TRBD1. Germline V lookup: CDR1 SEHNR, CDR2 FQNEAQ (reference sequence). This CDR3 comprises 13 residues. V shed 3 bases and J 11 bases; nucleotides not matched to a gene: 9. The CDR3 region has the DNA TGTGCCAGCAGCTTGACCGGACAGGGCGACGAGTACGTC. Residues: CASSLTGQGDEYV.

The chain recombines TRBV6-5 with TRBJ2-7; D not certain. V was trimmed by 0 bases and J by 4 bases, leaving 10 bases between them. CDR1 and CDR2 (germline): MNHEY, SVGAGI. There are 14 residues in the CDR3. In nucleotides, the CDR3 is TGTGCCAGCAGTTACTCGCGACTCGGTTACGAGCAGTACGTC. Protein product: CASSYSRLGYEQYV.

V is TRBV7-8 and J is TRBJ2-1; TRBD1 matches 8 bases. The length of the CDR3 is 13 residues. Per germline, CDR1 SGHVS and CDR2 FQNEAQ. The junction had 2 bases not matched to a gene; V was cut back by 4 bases and J by 6 bases. As DNA, the CDR3 is TGTGCCAGCAGCTCCGACAGGGGCAATGAGCAGTTCTTC. It codes for CASSSDRGNEQFF.

As for this clone: This CDR3 is also generated by other DNA sequences in the sample. The chain employs TRBV11-2 and TRBJ1-2; 7 positions match TRBD1. Germline CDR1 reads SGHAT; CDR2 reads FQNNGV. The CDR3 sequence is 13 residues long. The V segment lost 4 bases and the J segment 2 bases; nucleotides outside the gene matches: 1. CDR3 in DNA: TGTGCCAGCAGCTCGGACAGGAACTATGGCTACACCTTC. It translates to CASSSDRNYGYTF.